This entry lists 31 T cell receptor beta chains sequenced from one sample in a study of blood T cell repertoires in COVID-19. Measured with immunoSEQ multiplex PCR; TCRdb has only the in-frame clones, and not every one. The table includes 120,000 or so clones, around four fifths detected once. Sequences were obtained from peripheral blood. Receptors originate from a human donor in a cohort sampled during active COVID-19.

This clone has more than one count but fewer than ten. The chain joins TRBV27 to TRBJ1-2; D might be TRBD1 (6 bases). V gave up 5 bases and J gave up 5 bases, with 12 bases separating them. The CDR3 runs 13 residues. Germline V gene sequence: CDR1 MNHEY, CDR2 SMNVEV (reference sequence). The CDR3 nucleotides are TGTGCCAGCAGTCTCACAGGGAGATATGGCTACACCTTC. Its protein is CASSLTGRYGYTF.

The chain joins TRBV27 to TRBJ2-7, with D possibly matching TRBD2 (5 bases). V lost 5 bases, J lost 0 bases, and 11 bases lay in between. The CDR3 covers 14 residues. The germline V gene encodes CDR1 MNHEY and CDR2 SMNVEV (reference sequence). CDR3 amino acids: CASSPDGDSYEQYF. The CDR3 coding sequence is TGTGCCAGCAGTCCGGACGGGGACTCCTACGAGCAGTACTTC.

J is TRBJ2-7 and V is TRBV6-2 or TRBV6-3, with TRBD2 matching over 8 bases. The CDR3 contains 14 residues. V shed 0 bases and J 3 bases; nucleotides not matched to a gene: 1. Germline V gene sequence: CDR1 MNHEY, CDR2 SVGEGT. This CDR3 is CASSYSREGYEQYF. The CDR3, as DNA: TGTGCCAGCAGTTACTCCCGGGAGGGCTACGAGCAGTACTTC.

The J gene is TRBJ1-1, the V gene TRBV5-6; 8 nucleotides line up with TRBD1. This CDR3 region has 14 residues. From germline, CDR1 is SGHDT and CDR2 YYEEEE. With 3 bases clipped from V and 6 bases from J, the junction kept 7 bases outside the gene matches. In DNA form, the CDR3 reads TGTGCCAGCAGCTCAATGGACAGGGCGGCTGAAGCTTTCTTT. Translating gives CASSSMDRAAEAFF.

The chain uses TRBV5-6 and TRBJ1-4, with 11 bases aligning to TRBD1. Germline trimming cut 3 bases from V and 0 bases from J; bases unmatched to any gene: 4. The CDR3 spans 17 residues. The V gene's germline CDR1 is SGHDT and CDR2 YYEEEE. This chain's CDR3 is CASSSGTGGPTNEKLFF. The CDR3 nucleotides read TGTGCCAGCAGCTCGGGGACAGGGGGTCCAACTAATGAAAAACTGTTTTTT.

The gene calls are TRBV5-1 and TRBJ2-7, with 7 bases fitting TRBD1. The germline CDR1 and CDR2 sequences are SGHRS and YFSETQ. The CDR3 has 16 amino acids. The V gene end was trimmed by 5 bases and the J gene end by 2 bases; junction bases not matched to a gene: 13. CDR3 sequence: CASRRSDRALTYEQYF. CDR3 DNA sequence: TGCGCCAGCAGGAGATCTGACAGGGCCCTAACCTACGAGCAGTACTTC.

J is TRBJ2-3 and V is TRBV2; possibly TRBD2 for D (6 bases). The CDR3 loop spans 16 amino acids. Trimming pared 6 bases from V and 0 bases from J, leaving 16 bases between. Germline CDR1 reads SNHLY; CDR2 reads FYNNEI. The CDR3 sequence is CASRETRLESTDTQYF. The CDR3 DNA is TGTGCCAGCAGGGAGACTAGACTAGAGAGCACAGATACGCAGTATTTT.

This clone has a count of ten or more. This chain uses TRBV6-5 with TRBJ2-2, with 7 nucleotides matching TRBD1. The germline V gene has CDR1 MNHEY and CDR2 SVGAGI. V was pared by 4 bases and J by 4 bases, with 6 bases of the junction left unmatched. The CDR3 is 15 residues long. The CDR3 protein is CASSLRDRTTGELFF. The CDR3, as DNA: TGTGCCAGCAGTTTAAGGGACAGAACCACCGGGGAGCTGTTTTTT.

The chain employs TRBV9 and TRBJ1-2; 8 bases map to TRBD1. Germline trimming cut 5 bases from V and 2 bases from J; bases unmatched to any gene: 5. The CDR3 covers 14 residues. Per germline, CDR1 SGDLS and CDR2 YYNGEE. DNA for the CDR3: TGTGCCAGCAGAGGGGACAGGTGGAACTATGGCTACACCTTC. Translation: CASRGDRWNYGYTF. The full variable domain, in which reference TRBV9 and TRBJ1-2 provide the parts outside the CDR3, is DSGVTQTPKHLITATGQRVTLRCSPRSGDLSVYWYQQSLDQGLQFLIQYYNGEERAKGNILERFSAQQFPDLHSELNLSSLELGDSALYFCASRGDRWNYGYTFGSGTRLTVV.

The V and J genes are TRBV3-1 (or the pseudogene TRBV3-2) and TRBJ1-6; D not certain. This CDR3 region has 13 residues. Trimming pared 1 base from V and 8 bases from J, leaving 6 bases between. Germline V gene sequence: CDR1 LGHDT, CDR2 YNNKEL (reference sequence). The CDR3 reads CASSQGLDSPLHF. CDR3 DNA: TGTGCCAGCAGCCAAGGGCTGGATTCACCCCTCCACTTT.

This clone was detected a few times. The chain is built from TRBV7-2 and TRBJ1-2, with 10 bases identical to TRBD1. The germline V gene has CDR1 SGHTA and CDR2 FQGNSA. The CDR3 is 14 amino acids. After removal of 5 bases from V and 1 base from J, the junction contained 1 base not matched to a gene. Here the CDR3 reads CASSRDRGNYGYTF. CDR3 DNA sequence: TGTGCCAGCAGCCGGGACAGGGGTAACTATGGCTACACCTTC.

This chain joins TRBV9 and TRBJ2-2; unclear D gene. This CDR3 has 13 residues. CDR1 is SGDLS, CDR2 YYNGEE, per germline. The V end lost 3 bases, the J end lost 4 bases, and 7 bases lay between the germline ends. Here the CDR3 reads CASSGHGTGELFF. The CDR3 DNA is TGTGCCAGCAGCGGCCACGGCACCGGGGAGCTGTTTTTT. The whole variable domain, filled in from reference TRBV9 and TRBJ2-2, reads DSGVTQTPKHLITATGQRVTLRCSPRSGDLSVYWYQQSLDQGLQFLIQYYNGEERAKGNILERFSAQQFPDLHSELNLSSLELGDSALYFCASSGHGTGELFFGEGSRLTVL.

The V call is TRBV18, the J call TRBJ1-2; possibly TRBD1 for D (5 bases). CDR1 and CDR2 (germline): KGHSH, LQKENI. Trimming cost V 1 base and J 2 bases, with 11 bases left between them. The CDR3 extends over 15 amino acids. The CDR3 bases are TGTGCCAGCTCACCACTAGCGGGGGTCAACTATGGCTACACCTTC. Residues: CASSPLAGVNYGYTF.

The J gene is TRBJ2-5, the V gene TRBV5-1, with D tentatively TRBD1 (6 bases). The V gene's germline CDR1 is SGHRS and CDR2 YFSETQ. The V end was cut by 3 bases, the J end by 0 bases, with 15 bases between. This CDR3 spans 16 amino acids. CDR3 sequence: CASSSNAAGDQETQYF. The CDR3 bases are TGCGCCAGCAGCTCCAATGCCGCAGGGGACCAAGAGACCCAGTACTTC.

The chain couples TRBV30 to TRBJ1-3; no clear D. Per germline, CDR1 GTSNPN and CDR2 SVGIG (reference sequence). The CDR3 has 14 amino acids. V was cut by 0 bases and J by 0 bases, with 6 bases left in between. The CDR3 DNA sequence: TGTGCCTGGAGTGTAGCAAGCTCTGGAAACACCATATATTTT. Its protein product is CAWSVASSGNTIYF.

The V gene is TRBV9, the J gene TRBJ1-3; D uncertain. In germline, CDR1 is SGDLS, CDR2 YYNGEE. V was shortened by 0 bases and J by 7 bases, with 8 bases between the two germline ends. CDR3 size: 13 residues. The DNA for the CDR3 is TGTGCCAGCAGCGTAGCTTACGGGAACACCATATATTTT. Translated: CASSVAYGNTIYF. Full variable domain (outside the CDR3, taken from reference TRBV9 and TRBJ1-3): DSGVTQTPKHLITATGQRVTLRCSPRSGDLSVYWYQQSLDQGLQFLIQYYNGEERAKGNILERFSAQQFPDLHSELNLSSLELGDSALYFCASSVAYGNTIYFGEGSWLTVV.

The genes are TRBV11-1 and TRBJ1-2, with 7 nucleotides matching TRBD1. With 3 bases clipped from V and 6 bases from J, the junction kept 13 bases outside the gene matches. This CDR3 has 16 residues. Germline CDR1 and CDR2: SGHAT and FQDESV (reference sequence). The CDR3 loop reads CASSFRQGAPWDGYTF. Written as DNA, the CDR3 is TGTGCCAGCAGCTTCCGACAGGGAGCGCCTTGGGATGGCTACACCTTC. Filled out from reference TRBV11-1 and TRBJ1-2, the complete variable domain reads EAEVAQSPRYKITEKSQAVAFWCDPISGHATLYWYRQILGQGPELLVQFQDESVVDDSQLPKDRFSAERLKGVDSTLKIQPAELGDSAMYLCASSFRQGAPWDGYTFGSGTRLTVV.

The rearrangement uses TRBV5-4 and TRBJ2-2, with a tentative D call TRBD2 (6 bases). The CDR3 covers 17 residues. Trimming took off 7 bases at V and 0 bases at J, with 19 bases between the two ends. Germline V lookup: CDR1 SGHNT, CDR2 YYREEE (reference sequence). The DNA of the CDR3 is TGTGCCAGCCATTTCGCGGGACGGAAGACGAACACCGGGGAGCTGTTTTTT. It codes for CASHFAGRKTNTGELFF.

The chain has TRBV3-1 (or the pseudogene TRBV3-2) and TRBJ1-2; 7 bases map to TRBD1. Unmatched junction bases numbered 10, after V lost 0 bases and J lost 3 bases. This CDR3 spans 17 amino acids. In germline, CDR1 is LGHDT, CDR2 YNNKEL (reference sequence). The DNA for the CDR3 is TGTGCCAGCAGCCAAGAAAGGACAGGCCCCTGGGACTATGGCTACACCTTC. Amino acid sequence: CASSQERTGPWDYGYTF.

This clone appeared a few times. The CDR3 here is CASSLEGGTASKHF. CDR3 DNA sequence: TGTGCCAGCAGCTTAGAAGGCGGGACAGCTAGTAAGCATTTT. The V and J genes are TRBV7-9 and TRBJ1-5; the match to TRBD1 covers 7 bases. CDR3 size: 14 residues. V trimming: 1 base; J trimming: 14 bases; junction bases outside the gene matches: 11. The germline gives CDR1 SEHNR, CDR2 FQNEAQ (reference sequence).

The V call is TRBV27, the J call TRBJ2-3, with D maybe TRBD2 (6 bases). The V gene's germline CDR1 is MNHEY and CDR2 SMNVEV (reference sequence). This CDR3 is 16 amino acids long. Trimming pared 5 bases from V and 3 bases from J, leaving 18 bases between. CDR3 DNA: TGTGCCAGCAGTCCCCCGGGCGGGATGGGGACAGATACGCAGTATTTT. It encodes CASSPPGGMGTDTQYF.

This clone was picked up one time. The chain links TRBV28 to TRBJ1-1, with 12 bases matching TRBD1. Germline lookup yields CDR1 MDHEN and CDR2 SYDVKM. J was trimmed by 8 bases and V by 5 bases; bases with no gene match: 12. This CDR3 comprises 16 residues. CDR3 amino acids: CASSRDRGRGSAEAFF. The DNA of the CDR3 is TGTGCCAGCAGTCGGGACAGGGGGCGCGGTTCGGCGGAAGCTTTCTTT.

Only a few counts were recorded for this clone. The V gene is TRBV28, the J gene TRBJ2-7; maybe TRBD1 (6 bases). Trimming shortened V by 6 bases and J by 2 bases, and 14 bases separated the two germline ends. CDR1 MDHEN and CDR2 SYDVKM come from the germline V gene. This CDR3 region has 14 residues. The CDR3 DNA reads TGTGCCAGCAGCGAGTCAGGGGATACCTACGAGCAGTACTTC. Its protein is CASSESGDTYEQYF.

In DNA form, the CDR3 reads TGTGCCAGCAGTCTAATTCGTCACACTGAAGCTTTCTTT. Translating gives CASSLIRHTEAFF. V usage is TRBV28 and J usage is TRBJ1-1; D is uncertain. Trimming shortened V by 5 bases and J by 3 bases, and 10 bases separated the two germline ends. This CDR3 has 13 residues. CDR1 and CDR2 (germline): MDHEN, SYDVKM.

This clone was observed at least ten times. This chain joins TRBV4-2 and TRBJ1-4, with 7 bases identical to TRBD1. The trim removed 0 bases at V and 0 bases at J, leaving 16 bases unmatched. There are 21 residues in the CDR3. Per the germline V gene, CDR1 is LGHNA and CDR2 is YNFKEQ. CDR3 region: CASSQDRGTAHLSATNEKLFF. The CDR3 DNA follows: TGTGCCAGCAGCCAAGATCGGGGGACAGCCCACCTTAGTGCAACTAATGAAAAACTGTTTTTT.

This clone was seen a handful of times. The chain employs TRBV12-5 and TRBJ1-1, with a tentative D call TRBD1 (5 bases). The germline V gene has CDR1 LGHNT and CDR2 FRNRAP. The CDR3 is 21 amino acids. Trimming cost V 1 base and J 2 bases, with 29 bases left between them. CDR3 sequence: CASGLAFRMGQGEGVNTEAFF. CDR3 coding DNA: TGTGCTAGTGGTTTGGCTTTCCGGATGGGGCAGGGTGAAGGTGTAAACACTGAAGCTTTCTTT.

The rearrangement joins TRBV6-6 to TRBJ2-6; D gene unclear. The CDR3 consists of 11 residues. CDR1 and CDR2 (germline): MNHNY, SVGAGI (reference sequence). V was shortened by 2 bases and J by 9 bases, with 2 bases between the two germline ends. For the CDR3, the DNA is TGTGCCAGCAGTTACCTCAACGTCCTGACTTTC. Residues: CASSYLNVLTF.

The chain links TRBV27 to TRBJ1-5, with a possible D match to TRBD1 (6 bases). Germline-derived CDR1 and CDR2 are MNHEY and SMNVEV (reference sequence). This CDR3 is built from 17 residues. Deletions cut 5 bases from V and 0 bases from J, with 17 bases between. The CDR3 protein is CASSPLDSPYSNQPQHF. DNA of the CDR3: TGTGCCAGCAGTCCTCTGGACAGCCCTTATAGCAATCAGCCCCAGCATTTT.

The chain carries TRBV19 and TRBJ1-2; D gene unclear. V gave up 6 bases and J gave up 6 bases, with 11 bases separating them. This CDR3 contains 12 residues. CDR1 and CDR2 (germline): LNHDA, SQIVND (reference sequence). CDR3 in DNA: TGTGCCAGTAGCGGACTAAACGATGGCTACACCTTC. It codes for CASSGLNDGYTF.

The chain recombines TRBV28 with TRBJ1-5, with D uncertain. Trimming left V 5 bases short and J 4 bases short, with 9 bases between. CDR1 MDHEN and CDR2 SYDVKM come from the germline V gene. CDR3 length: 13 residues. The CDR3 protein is CASSIEGNQPQHF. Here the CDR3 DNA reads TGTGCCAGCAGTATCGAGGGAAATCAGCCCCAGCATTTT.

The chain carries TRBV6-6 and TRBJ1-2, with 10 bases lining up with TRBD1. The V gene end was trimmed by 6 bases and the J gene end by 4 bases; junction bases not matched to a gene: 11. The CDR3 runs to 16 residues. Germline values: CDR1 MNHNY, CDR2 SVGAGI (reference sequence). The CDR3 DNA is TGTGCCAGCAGCCCTCACTCGGGACAGGGGAGCTATGGCTACACCTTC. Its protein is CASSPHSGQGSYGYTF.